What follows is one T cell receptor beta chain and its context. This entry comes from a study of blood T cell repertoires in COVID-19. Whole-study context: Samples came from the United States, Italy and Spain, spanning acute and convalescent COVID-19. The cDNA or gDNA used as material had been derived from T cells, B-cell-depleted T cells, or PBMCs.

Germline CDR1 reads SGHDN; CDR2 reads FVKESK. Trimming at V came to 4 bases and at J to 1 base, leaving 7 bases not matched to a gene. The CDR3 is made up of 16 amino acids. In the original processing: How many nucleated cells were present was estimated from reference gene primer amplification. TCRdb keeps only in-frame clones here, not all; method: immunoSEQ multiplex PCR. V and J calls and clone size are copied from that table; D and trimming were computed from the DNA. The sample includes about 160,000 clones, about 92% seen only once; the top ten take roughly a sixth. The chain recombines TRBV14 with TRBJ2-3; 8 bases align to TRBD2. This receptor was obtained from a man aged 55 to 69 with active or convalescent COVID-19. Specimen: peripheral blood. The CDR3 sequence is CASSPTGGPGTDTQYF. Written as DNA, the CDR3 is TGTGCCAGCAGCCCAACGGGGGGGCCCGGCACAGATACGCAGTATTTT.